Listed here are 30 T cell receptor beta chains from one sample, sequenced in a study of identical twins. TCRdb itself ran the 5' RACE reads through MiXCR, one entry per CDR3 protein. The sample shows more than 650,000 distinct CDR3 sequences, 5.5% to 7.5% of them seen only once. Sequencing was carried out using naive T cells sorted from blood. The receptors shown here come from a man aged 18 to 30 in good health.

This clonotype was recorded many times. The chain is built from TRBV5-1 and TRBJ2-5; D tentatively reads TRBD1 or TRBD2 (5 bases each). Germline CDR1 SGHRS, CDR2 YFSETQ. With 8 bases removed from V and 5 bases from J, the gap between germline ends came to 16 bases. CDR3 length equals 13 residues. The CDR3 here is CASFPGPGETQYF. The CDR3 nucleotides read TGCGCCAGTTTTCCGGGACCGGGGGAGACCCAGTACTTC.

The table lists this clonotype with a few counts. The chain joins TRBV6-1 to TRBJ2-3, with a tentative D call TRBD2 (5 bases). Germline-derived CDR1 and CDR2 are MNHNS and SASEGT. The CDR3 consists of 14 residues. V lost 6 bases and J 2 bases, leaving 12 bases between the germline ends. The CDR3 loop is CASSPGLPTDTQYF. The CDR3 DNA sequence: TGTGCCAGCAGCCCTGGACTCCCCACAGATACGCAGTATTTT.

The sample holds many counts of this clonotype. The CDR3 sequence: CASSWQGETQYF. The CDR3, as DNA: TGTGCCAGCAGCTGGCAGGGAGAGACCCAGTACTTC. The J gene is TRBJ2-5, the V gene TRBV7-2; maybe TRBD1 (5 bases). The CDR3 covers 12 residues. Trimming shortened V by 4 bases and J by 4 bases, and 7 bases separated the two germline ends. CDR1 and CDR2 (germline): SGHTA, FQGNSA.

This clonotype has a count of ten or more. The chain is built from TRBV10-3 and TRBJ2-1, with D perhaps TRBD2 (6 bases). Looked up from germline, CDR1 is ENHRY and CDR2 is SYGVKD. Deletions cut 7 bases from V and 6 bases from J, with 10 bases between. The CDR3 totals 12 residues. Here the CDR3 reads CAITQGGNEQFF. DNA for the CDR3: TGTGCCATCACTCAGGGAGGCAATGAGCAGTTCTTC.

In its sample, this clonotype was seen many times. The chain couples TRBV12-3 or TRBV12-4 to TRBJ1-1; tentative D call: TRBD1 (6 bases). V gave up 7 bases and J gave up 5 bases, with 20 bases separating them. This CDR3 contains 15 residues. The CDR3 reads CASTLGQLDVTEAFF. The CDR3 nucleotides are TGTGCCAGCACCCTTGGACAGCTCGATGTGACTGAAGCTTTCTTT.

The chain carries TRBV6-5 and TRBJ2-3, with 9 bases lining up with TRBD2. The J segment lost 4 bases and the V segment lost 4 bases, leaving 6 bases of the junction unmatched. The CDR3 spans 15 residues. The germline V gene encodes CDR1 MNHEY and CDR2 SVGAGI. The CDR3 is CASSSTRLAADTQYF. CDR3 DNA: TGTGCCAGCAGTTCTACCCGACTAGCGGCAGATACGCAGTATTTT.

The chain carries TRBV20-1 and TRBJ1-1; D is perhaps TRBD1 (5 bases). The V and J ends lost 3 bases and 4 bases respectively, with 15 bases between them. Germline CDR1 DFQATT, CDR2 SNEGSKA (reference sequence). CDR3 length equals 14 residues. CDR3 nucleotides: TGCAGTGCTAGGGTTAAGCGACAGCTCACTGAAGCTTTCTTT. Translated: CSARVKRQLTEAFF.

In regard to this clonotype: Compared with germline, one end of the junction differs, possibly owing to a read error. The chain employs TRBV6-5 and TRBJ1-4, with a tentative D call TRBD1 (5 bases). This CDR3 is built from 18 residues. From germline, CDR1 is MNHEY and CDR2 SVGAGI. This CDR3 reads CASSYSISVSGMEEILFF. CDR3 in DNA: TGTGCCAGCAGTTACTCGATATCGGTATCAGGGATGGAGGAAATACTGTTTTTT.

The sample holds a few counts of this clonotype. The V and J genes are TRBV12-3 or TRBV12-4 and TRBJ1-4, with D perhaps matching TRBD1 (6 bases). With 3 bases removed from V and 8 bases from J, the gap between germline ends came to 19 bases. The CDR3 is 16 amino acids. Here the CDR3 DNA reads TGTGCCAGCAGTTTCACTACAGGGAGTGCGGGGGAAAAACTGTTTTTT. Its translation is CASSFTTGSAGEKLFF.

The rearrangement uses TRBV25-1 and TRBJ2-2; 13 bases fit TRBD2. CDR1 and CDR2 (germline): MGHDK, SYGVNS. There are 17 residues in the CDR3. V was clipped by 3 bases and J by 4 bases; unmatched bases: 5. Here the CDR3 reads CASSDRTSGRSTGELFF. CDR3 DNA: TGTGCCAGCAGTGACCGGACTAGCGGGAGAAGCACCGGGGAGCTGTTTTTT. Together with reference TRBV25-1 and TRBJ2-2, the CDR3 gives the full variable domain: EADIYQTPRYLVIGTGKKITLECSQTMGHDKMYWYQQDPGMELHLIHYSYGVNSTEKGDLSSESTVSRIRTEHFPLTLESARPSHTSQYLCASSDRTSGRSTGELFFGEGSRLTVL.

This clonotype has a count of ten or more. The chain combines TRBV6-5 with TRBJ2-5; D unclear. CDR1 and CDR2 from the germline V gene are MNHEY and SVGAGI. Trimming shortened V by 2 bases and J by 1 base, and 11 bases separated the two germline ends. The CDR3 covers 15 residues. CDR3 residues: CASSYTATFQETQYF. Here the CDR3 DNA reads TGTGCCAGCAGTTACACGGCAACCTTCCAAGAGACCCAGTACTTC.

Ten or more counts support this clonotype. The chain couples TRBV7-9 to TRBJ2-1; D is perhaps TRBD1 (6 bases). This CDR3 contains 15 residues. Germline CDR1 SEHNR, CDR2 FQNEAQ (reference sequence). Trimming took off 4 bases at V and 2 bases at J, with 12 bases between the two ends. This chain's CDR3 is CASSSQGNAYNEQFF. The CDR3 bases are TGTGCCAGCAGCTCACAGGGTAATGCCTACAATGAGCAGTTCTTC.

The sample holds a few counts of this clonotype. This chain links TRBV27 with TRBJ2-3; 11 bases agree with TRBD2. CDR3 length: 17 amino acids. Germline CDR1 MNHEY, CDR2 SMNVEV (reference sequence). The junction had 8 bases not matched to a gene; V was cut back by 5 bases and J by 1 base. The CDR3 here is CASSRLAGGPRTDTQYF. The CDR3, as DNA: TGTGCCAGCAGTAGGCTAGCGGGAGGCCCCCGCACAGATACGCAGTATTTT.

In its sample, this clonotype was seen many times. The V call is TRBV9, the J call TRBJ2-1; the match to TRBD2 covers 11 bases. The CDR3 length is 16 residues. Germline CDR1 is SGDLS and CDR2 is YYNGEE. V was pared by 4 bases and J by 4 bases, with 7 bases of the junction left unmatched. Here the CDR3 DNA reads TGTGCCAGCAGCCCCCGGACTAGCGGGCTGTACAATGAGCAGTTCTTC. It codes for CASSPRTSGLYNEQFF.

This clonotype was counted ten times or more. V is TRBV24-1 and J is TRBJ2-1, with D possibly matching TRBD1 (6 bases). V lost 5 bases to trimming and J lost 1 base, with 17 bases between them. Looked up from germline, CDR1 is KGHDR and CDR2 is SFDVKD. This CDR3 is 17 amino acids long. In nucleotides, the CDR3 is TGTGCCACCAGTGGTCGGGCGCACAGGGATTCCTACAATGAGCAGTTCTTC. Protein sequence: CATSGRAHRDSYNEQFF.

The V and J genes are TRBV11-2 and TRBJ1-1; D perhaps matches TRBD1 (5 bases). In germline, CDR1 is SGHAT, CDR2 FQNNGV. The ends were cut back, 7 bases at V and 4 bases at J, with 13 bases in the middle. The CDR3 contains 13 residues. In DNA form, the CDR3 reads TGTGCCAGCAACCCGCGGGGGAGCACTGAAGCTTTCTTT. Translating gives CASNPRGSTEAFF.

This clonotype was found a few times. The chain recombines TRBV7-9 with TRBJ2-3; 8 bases are a match to TRBD1. The CDR3 covers 17 residues. V was pared by 2 bases and J by 9 bases, with 16 bases of the junction left unmatched. Per germline, CDR1 SEHNR and CDR2 FQNEAQ (reference sequence). In nucleotides, the CDR3 is TGTGCCAGCAGCTTACCGGGCGGGACAGGAGAGAGGGGGACGCAGTATTTT. Translation: CASSLPGGTGERGTQYF.

The CDR3 spells CASTLAGGPDTGELFF. CDR3 sequence (DNA): TGTGCCAGTACCCTAGCGGGAGGGCCGGATACCGGGGAGCTGTTTTTT. The V call is TRBV3-1, the J call TRBJ2-2; 12 positions match TRBD2. V lost 9 bases to trimming and J lost 5 bases; unmatched junction nucleotides: 10. CDR1 LGHDT and CDR2 YNNKEL come from the germline V gene (reference sequence). This CDR3 has 16 residues.

This clonotype has ten or more counts. The chain is built from TRBV7-2 and TRBJ2-1; D remains ambiguous. This CDR3 is built from 16 residues. CDR1 and CDR2 from the germline V gene are SGHTA and FQGNSA. The V and J ends lost 1 base and 2 bases respectively, with 12 bases between them. CDR3 residues: CASSLVGGSTYNEQFF. The DNA for the CDR3 is TGTGCCAGCAGCTTAGTCGGTGGATCAACCTACAATGAGCAGTTCTTC.

This clonotype showed up many times. The chain employs TRBV24-1 and TRBJ2-1; tentative D call: TRBD2 (6 bases). The V gene lost 4 bases and the J gene lost 6 bases, with 27 bases spanning the gap. There are 19 residues in the CDR3. Per the germline V gene, CDR1 is KGHDR and CDR2 is SFDVKD. CDR3 amino acids: CATSDLGPTEALGGNEQFF. The DNA of the CDR3 is TGTGCCACCAGTGACCTCGGTCCGACGGAGGCCTTGGGGGGCAATGAGCAGTTCTTC.

The table lists this clonotype with many counts. This chain links TRBV4-2 with TRBJ1-5; D ambiguous. CDR1 LGHNA and CDR2 YNFKEQ come from the germline V gene. V lost 1 base and J 4 bases, leaving 5 bases between the germline ends. This CDR3 spans 13 amino acids. CDR3 nucleotide sequence: TGTGCCAGCAGCCAAGCGGAGAATCAGCCCCAGCATTTT. The encoded protein is CASSQAENQPQHF.

This clonotype was picked up a small number of times. V gene TRBV28 combines with J gene TRBJ2-3; 15 bases agree with TRBD2. The V segment lost 3 bases and the J segment 0 bases; nucleotides outside the gene matches: 10. The germline CDR1 and CDR2 sequences are MDHEN and SYDVKM. This CDR3 has 20 amino acids. CDR3 region: CASSFLGTSGRTSSTDTQYF. CDR3 bases: TGTGCCAGCAGTTTCCTGGGGACTAGCGGGAGGACAAGTAGCACAGATACGCAGTATTTT. The entire variable domain, with the rest obtained from reference TRBV28 and TRBJ2-3, is as follows: DVKVTQSSRYLVKRTGEKVFLECVQDMDHENMFWYRQDPGLGLRLIYFSYDVKMKEKGDIPEGYSVSREKKERFSLILESASTNQTSMYLCASSFLGTSGRTSSTDTQYFGPGTRLTVL.

This clonotype was counted ten times or more. The J gene is TRBJ2-1, the V gene TRBV6-5; 8 nucleotides line up with TRBD2. V shed 0 bases and J 3 bases; nucleotides not matched to a gene: 4. Looked up from germline, CDR1 is MNHEY and CDR2 is SVGAGI. The CDR3 is 16 amino acids. CDR3 in amino acids: CASSYSSGSNYNEQFF. The CDR3 bases are TGTGCCAGCAGTTACTCCAGCGGGAGTAACTACAATGAGCAGTTCTTC.

This clonotype was detected ten times or more. The V call is TRBV20-1, the J call TRBJ2-7, with TRBD2 identical over 9 bases. This CDR3 spans 14 amino acids. Germline V lookup: CDR1 DFQATT, CDR2 SNEGSKA (reference sequence). V shed 2 bases and J 3 bases; nucleotides not matched to a gene: 5. The CDR3 DNA reads as TGCAGTGCTAGAATAGCGGGAGAGCGCTACGAGCAGTACTTC. This codes for CSARIAGERYEQYF.

This clonotype was counted ten times or more. The V and J genes are TRBV24-1 and TRBJ2-1; 9 positions agree with TRBD2. The CDR3 sequence is 16 residues long. Germline assignment: CDR1 KGHDR and CDR2 SFDVKD. The V segment lost 6 bases and the J segment 6 bases; nucleotides outside the gene matches: 11. CDR3 sequence: CATSISGRPAGNEQFF. The CDR3 nucleotides are TGTGCCACCAGTATCAGCGGGAGGCCGGCGGGCAATGAGCAGTTCTTC.

This clonotype was counted many times. The chain employs TRBV7-2 and TRBJ2-5, with TRBD2 identical over 15 bases. CDR1 and CDR2 (germline): SGHTA, FQGNSA. Trimming took 6 bases from V and 5 from J; bases not matched to a gene: 7. This CDR3 region has 16 residues. Here the CDR3 reads CASSRGLAGGGETQYF. In nucleotides, the CDR3 is TGTGCCAGCAGTCGCGGACTAGCGGGAGGGGGTGAGACCCAGTACTTC.

This clonotype was observed a few times. CDR3 residues: CASSVGGSNNEQFF. The CDR3 DNA reads TGTGCCAGCAGCGTAGGCGGGAGTAACAATGAGCAGTTCTTC. V gene TRBV9 combines with J gene TRBJ2-1; 7 positions match TRBD2. CDR1 and CDR2 from the germline V gene are SGDLS and YYNGEE. The CDR3 covers 14 residues. Trimming took 0 bases from V and 5 from J; bases not matched to a gene: 2. Filled out from reference TRBV9 and TRBJ2-1, the complete variable domain reads DSGVTQTPKHLITATGQRVTLRCSPRSGDLSVYWYQQSLDQGLQFLIQYYNGEERAKGNILERFSAQQFPDLHSELNLSSLELGDSALYFCASSVGGSNNEQFFGPGTRLTVL.

This clonotype occurred many times. This rearrangement joins TRBV5-5 to TRBJ1-1; D uncertain. V lost 3 bases and J 2 bases, leaving 17 bases between the germline ends. The germline V gene has CDR1 SGHKS and CDR2 YYEKEE (reference sequence). The CDR3 has 16 residues. CDR3 loop: CASSWTKTWGNTEAFF. In DNA form, the CDR3 reads TGTGCCAGCAGCTGGACCAAGACCTGGGGTAACACTGAAGCTTTCTTT.

Regarding this clonotype: This likely comes from a read error, as the CDR3 has no conserved phenylalanine or tryptophan at its end. The chain joins TRBV20-1 to TRBJ2-3; 8 positions match TRBD2. The germline V gene has CDR1 DFQATT and CDR2 SNEGSKA (reference sequence). J was trimmed by 0 bases and V by 3 bases; bases with no gene match: 11. The CDR3 length is 17 residues. The CDR3 here is CSASGTGGGVSTDTQYV. DNA for the CDR3: TGCAGTGCTAGTGGGACGGGAGGGGGAGTGAGCACAGATACGCAGTATGTT.

This clonotype was seen a few times. The rearrangement links TRBV7-2 to TRBJ1-1; perhaps TRBD1 as D (6 bases). The CDR3 contains 13 residues. With 5 bases removed from V and 11 bases from J, the gap between germline ends came to 18 bases. Per the germline V gene, CDR1 is SGHTA and CDR2 is FQGNSA. The CDR3 DNA reads TGTGCCAGCAGCGCCGAGGGACAAGCTGGCGCTTTCTTT. This codes for CASSAEGQAGAFF.